Here is one T cell receptor beta chain with its context. The data are from a study of blood T cells in healthy people across ages. The germline CDR1 and CDR2 sequences are SEHNR and FQNEAQ (reference sequence). This CDR3 contains 15 residues. For the second PCR, which ran for about 7 to 11 cycles, a sample-barcoded 5' primer and a J-beta primer mix were used. A tag from a template-switch adaptor with 12 random nucleotides marked each cDNA molecule. A single record per CDR3 protein comes from TCRdb applying MiXCR to the 5' RACE reads. The table includes about 320,000 distinct CDR3 sequences, 25% to 30% detected once.

Sequencing was carried out using blood. The clonotype comes from a woman in her 70s in good health. The J gene is TRBJ2-1, the V gene TRBV7-9; tentatively, D is TRBD1 or TRBD2 (6 bases each). The end of the DNA is better explained by TRBJ2-7, so the J call may be wrong. CDR3 sequence: CASSTPLGGGYEQYF. The CDR3 nucleotides are TGTGCCAGCAGCACCCCTCTGGGGGGCGGTTACGAGCAGTACTTC.